This T cell receptor beta chain stems from a study of graft-versus-host responses after intestinal transplantation. At the level of the study: Tacrolimus and steroids were given for around three years to all recipients after anti-thymocyte globulin induction.

This clone was seen repeatedly, ten times or more. As yet, its antigen is unknown. Between the trimmed V and J ends, which lost 4 bases and 9 bases, there was a span of 21 bases. The CDR3 contains 16 residues. Looked up from germline, CDR1 is LGHNA and CDR2 is YNFKEQ. Findings of the study overall: High graft-versus-host to host-versus-graft clonal ratios were seen in allografts of patients with graft-donor T cell macrochimerism. Recipient marrow harbored GvH clones, some of which surfaced first in ileum or blood.

Sequenced by immunoSEQ multiplex PCR; TCRdb stores in-frame clones only, minus some. The table has 60,000 to 80,000 clones, about 90% seen once; the top ten hold approximately 1.3%. This sample comprised unstimulated CD8+ T cells sorted from spleen or lymph node cells, obtained before intestinal transplant. The J gene is TRBJ2-2, the V gene TRBV4-2, with D maybe TRBD1 (5 bases). The receptor comes from a human donor who received an intestinal transplant. The CDR3 spells CASSPDTDGPQWELFF. The DNA for the CDR3 is TGTGCCAGCAGCCCGGACACCGACGGACCCCAATGGGAGCTGTTTTTT.